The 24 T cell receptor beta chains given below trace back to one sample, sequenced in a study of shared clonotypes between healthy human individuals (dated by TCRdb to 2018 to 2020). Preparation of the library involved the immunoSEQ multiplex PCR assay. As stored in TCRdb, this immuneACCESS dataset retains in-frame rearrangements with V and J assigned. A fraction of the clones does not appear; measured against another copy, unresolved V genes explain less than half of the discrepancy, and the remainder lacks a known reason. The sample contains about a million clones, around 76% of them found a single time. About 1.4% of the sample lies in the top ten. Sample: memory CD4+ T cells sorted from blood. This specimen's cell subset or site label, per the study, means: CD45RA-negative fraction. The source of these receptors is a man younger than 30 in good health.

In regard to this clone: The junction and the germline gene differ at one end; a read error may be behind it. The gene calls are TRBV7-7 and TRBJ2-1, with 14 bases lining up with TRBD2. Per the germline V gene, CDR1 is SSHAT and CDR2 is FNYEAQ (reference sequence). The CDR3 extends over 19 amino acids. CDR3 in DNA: TGTGCTAGCAGCACCGGACTAGCGGGGGGACCGAGCTCCTACAATGAGCAGTTCTTC. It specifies CASSTGLAGGPSSYNEQFF.

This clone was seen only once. CDR3 loop: CASSIGGASAEQYF. The CDR3 DNA reads TGTGCCAGTAGTATAGGGGGGGCGAGTGCCGAGCAGTACTTC. The V gene is TRBV19, the J gene TRBJ2-7, with D perhaps assigned TRBD1 or TRBD2 (6 bases each). This CDR3 is built from 14 residues. Trimming removed 1 base at V and 6 bases at J, with 13 bases between. CDR1 and CDR2 (germline): LNHDA, SQIVND (reference sequence).

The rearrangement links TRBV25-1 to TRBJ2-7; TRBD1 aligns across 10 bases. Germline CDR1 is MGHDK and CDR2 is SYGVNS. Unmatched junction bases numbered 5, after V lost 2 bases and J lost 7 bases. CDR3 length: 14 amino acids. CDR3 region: CASSEPGQGIEQYF. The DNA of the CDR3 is TGTGCCAGCAGTGAACCGGGACAGGGGATAGAGCAGTACTTC.

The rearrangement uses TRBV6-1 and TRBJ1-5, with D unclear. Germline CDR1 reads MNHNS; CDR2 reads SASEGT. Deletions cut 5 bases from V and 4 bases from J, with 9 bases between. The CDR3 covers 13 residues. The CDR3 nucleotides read TGTGCCAGCAGTCACAGCGAAAATCAGCCCCAGCATTTT. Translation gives CASSHSENQPQHF.

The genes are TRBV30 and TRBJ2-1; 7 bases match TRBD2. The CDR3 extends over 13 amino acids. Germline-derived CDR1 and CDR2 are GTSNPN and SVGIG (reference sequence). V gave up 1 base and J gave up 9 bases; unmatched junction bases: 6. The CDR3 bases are TGTGCCTGGAGTGATCTAGGCGGGGGTGAGCAGTTCTTC. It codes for CAWSDLGGGEQFF.

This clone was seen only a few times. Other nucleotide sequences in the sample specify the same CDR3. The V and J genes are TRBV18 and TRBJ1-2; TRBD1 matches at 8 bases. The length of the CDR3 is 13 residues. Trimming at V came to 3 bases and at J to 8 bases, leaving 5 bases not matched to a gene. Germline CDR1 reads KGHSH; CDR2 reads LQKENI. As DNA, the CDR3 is TGTGCCAGCTCACCCGGACAGGGCGGAGGCTACACCTTC. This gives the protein CASSPGQGGGYTF. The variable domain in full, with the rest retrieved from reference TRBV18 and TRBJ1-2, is NAGVMQNPRHLVRRRGQEARLRCSPMKGHSHVYWYRQLPEEGLKFMVYLQKENIIDESGMPKERFSAEFPKEGPSILRIQQVVRGDSAAYFCASSPGQGGGYTFGSGTRLTVV.

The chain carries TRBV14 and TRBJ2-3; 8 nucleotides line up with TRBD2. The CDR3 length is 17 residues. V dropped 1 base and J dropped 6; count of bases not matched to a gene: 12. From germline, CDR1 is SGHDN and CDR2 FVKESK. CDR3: CASSQGLKRETVDTQYF. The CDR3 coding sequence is TGTGCCAGCAGCCAAGGGTTAAAGCGGGAGACCGTGGATACGCAGTATTTT.

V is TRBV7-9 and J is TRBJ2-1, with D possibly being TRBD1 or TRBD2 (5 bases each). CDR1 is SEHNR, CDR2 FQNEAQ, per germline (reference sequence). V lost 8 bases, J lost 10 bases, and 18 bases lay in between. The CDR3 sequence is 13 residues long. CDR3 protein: CASLGQGDREQFF. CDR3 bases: TGTGCCAGCCTGGGGCAGGGAGACCGGGAGCAGTTCTTC.

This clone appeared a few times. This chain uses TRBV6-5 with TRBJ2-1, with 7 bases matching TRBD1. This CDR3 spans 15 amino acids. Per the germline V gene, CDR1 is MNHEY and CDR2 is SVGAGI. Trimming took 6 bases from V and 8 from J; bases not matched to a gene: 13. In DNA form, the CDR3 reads TGTGCCAGCAGAAACCCGAGGACAGGCCACGATGAGCAGTTCTTC. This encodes CASRNPRTGHDEQFF.

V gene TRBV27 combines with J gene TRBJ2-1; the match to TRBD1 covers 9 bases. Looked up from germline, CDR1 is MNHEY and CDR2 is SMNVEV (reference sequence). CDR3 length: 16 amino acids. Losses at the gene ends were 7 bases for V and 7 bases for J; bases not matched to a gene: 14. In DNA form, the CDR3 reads TGTGCCAGCACCAACAGGGGGCAGAATAGGAGGAATGAGCAGTTCTTC. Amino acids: CASTNRGQNRRNEQFF.

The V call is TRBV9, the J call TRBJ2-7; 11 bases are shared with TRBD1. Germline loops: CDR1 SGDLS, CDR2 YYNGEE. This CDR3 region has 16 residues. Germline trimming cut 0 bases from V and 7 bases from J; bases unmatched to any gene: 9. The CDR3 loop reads CASSVAPGTGGGEQYF. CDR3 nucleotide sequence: TGTGCCAGCAGCGTAGCCCCCGGGACAGGGGGAGGGGAGCAGTACTTC.

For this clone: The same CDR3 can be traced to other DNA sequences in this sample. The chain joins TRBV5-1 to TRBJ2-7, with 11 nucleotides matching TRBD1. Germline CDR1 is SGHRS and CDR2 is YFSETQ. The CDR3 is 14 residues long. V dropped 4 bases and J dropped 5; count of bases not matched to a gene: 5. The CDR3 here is CASSLGQGADEQYF. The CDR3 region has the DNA TGCGCCAGCAGCCTAGGACAGGGGGCTGACGAGCAGTACTTC.

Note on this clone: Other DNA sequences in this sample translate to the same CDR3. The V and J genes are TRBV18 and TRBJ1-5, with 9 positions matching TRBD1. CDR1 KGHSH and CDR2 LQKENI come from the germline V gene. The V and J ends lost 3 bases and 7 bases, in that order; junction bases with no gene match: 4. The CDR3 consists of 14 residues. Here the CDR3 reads CASSPGQGNQPQHF. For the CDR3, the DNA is TGTGCCAGCTCACCGGGACAGGGAAACCAGCCCCAGCATTTT.

The DNA of the CDR3 is TGTGCCTGGAGTTACAGGGAGGGTGATCGGCAGTACTTC. Translation gives CAWSYREGDRQYF. V and J are TRBV30 and TRBJ2-7; D is perhaps TRBD2 (7 bases). V lost 2 bases to trimming and J lost 9 bases, with 17 bases between them. This CDR3 comprises 13 residues. Per the germline V gene, CDR1 is GTSNPN and CDR2 is SVGIG (reference sequence).

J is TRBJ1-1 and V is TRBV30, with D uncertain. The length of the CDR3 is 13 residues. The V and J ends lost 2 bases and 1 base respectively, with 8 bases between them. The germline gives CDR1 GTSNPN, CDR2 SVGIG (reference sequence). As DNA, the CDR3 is TGTGCCTGGAGTCCTCAAAGGAACACTGAAGCTTTCTTT. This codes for CAWSPQRNTEAFF.

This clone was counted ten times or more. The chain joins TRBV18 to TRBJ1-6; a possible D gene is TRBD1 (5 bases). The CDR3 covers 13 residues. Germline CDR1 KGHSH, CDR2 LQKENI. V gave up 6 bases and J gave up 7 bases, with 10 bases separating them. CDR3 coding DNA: TGTGCCAGCTCCGGGGCCTTGAATTCACCCCTCCACTTT. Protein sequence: CASSGALNSPLHF.

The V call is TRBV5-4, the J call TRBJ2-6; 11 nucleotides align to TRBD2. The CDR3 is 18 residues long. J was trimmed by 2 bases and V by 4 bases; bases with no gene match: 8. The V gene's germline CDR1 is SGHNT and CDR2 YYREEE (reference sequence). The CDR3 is CASSPRVAGGTGANVLTF. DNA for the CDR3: TGTGCCAGCAGCCCAAGGGTAGCGGGGGGGACTGGGGCCAACGTCCTGACTTTC.

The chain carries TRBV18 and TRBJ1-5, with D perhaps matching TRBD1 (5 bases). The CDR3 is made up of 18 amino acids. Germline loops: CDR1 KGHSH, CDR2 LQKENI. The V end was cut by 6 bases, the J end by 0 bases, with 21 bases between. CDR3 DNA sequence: TGTGCCAGCTCCCTTAATCGTCCGGGGGGAGATAGCAATCAGCCCCAGCATTTT. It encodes CASSLNRPGGDSNQPQHF. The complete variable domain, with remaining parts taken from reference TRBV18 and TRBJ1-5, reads NAGVMQNPRHLVRRRGQEARLRCSPMKGHSHVYWYRQLPEEGLKFMVYLQKENIIDESGMPKERFSAEFPKEGPSILRIQQVVRGDSAAYFCASSLNRPGGDSNQPQHFGDGTRLSIL.

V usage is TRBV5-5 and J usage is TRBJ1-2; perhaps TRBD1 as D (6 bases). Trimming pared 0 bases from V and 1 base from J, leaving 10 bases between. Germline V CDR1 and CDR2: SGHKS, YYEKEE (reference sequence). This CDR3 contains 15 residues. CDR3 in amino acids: CASSLAQGYNYGYTF. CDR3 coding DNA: TGTGCCAGCAGCTTGGCGCAGGGGTATAACTATGGCTACACCTTC.

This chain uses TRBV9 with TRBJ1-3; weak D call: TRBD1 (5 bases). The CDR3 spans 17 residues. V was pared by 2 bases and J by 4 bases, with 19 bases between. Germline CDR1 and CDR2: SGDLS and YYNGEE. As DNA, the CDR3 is TGTGCCAGCAGCGTGGGGTCCGGGAGGGGCAACGGAAACACCATATATTTT. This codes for CASSVGSGRGNGNTIYF.

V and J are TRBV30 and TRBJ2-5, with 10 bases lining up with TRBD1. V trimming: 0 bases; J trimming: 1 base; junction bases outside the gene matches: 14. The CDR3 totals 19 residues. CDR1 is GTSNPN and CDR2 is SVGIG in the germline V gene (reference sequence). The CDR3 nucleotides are TGTGCCTGGAGTGTAGCGGTCGGGGGGGACAGGGGAATCCAAGAGACCCAGTACTTC. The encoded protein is CAWSVAVGGDRGIQETQYF.

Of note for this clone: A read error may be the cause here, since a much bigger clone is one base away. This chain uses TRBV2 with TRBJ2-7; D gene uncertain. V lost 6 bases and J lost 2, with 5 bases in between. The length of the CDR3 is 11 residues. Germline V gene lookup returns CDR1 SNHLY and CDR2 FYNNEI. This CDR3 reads CASSSPYEQYF. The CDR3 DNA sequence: TGTGCCAGCAGCTCCCCCTACGAGCAGTACTTC. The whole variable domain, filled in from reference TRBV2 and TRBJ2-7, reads EPEVTQTPSHQVTQMGQEVILRCVPISNHLYFYWYRQILGQKVEFLVSFYNNEISEKSEIFDDQFSVERPDGSNFTLKIRSTKLEDSAMYFCASSSPYEQYFGPGTRLTVT.

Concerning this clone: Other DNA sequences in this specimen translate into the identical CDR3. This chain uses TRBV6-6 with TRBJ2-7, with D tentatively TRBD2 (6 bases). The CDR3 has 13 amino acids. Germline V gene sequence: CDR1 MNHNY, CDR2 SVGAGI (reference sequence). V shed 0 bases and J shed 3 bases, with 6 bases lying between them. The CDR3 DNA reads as TGTGCCAGCAGTTACTCGGAGGGCTACGAGCAGTACTTC. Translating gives CASSYSEGYEQYF.

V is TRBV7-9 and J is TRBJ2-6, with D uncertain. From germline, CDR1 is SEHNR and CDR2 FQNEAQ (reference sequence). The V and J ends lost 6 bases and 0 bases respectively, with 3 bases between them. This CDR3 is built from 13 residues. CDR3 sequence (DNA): TGTGCCAGCAGGGACTCTGGGGCCAACGTCCTGACTTTC. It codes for CASRDSGANVLTF.